This entry concerns a single T cell receptor (beta chain). As yet, its antigen is unknown. The protocol was immunoSEQ multiplex PCR, while the TCRdb copy is restricted to in-frame clones and leaves out a portion. This sample yields about 2.4 million clones, of which roughly 93% are seen a single time; about 0.38% belongs to the top ten. CD4+ cells were split into CD45RA+ naive and CD45RA-negative memory subsets. This sample stems from a study of shared clonotypes between healthy human individuals. General observations from the study: The diversity represented, both genetic and in exposure history, was limited by few donors. Generation probabilities were higher for clonotypes shared across all four sorted-subset donors than for unshared ones. Inspection by rarefaction showed sorted-subset sequencing to be incomplete despite large depth.

Germline CDR1 is LNHDA and CDR2 is SQIVND (reference sequence). The CDR3 length is 16 residues. Trimming took 3 bases from V and 4 from J; bases not matched to a gene: 10. Sequencing was performed on naive CD4+ T cells from PBMCs. Subset reported: CD45RA+ positively selected. The rearrangement links TRBV19 to TRBJ1-2; 8 nucleotides agree with TRBD1. The clonotype originates from a man younger than 35 in good health. Some clones in this sample may be carry-over from other donors' samples. This CDR3 is CASSIIPGGLAYGYTF. The CDR3 bases are TGTGCCAGTAGTATTATCCCAGGGGGCCTTGCCTATGGCTACACCTTC.